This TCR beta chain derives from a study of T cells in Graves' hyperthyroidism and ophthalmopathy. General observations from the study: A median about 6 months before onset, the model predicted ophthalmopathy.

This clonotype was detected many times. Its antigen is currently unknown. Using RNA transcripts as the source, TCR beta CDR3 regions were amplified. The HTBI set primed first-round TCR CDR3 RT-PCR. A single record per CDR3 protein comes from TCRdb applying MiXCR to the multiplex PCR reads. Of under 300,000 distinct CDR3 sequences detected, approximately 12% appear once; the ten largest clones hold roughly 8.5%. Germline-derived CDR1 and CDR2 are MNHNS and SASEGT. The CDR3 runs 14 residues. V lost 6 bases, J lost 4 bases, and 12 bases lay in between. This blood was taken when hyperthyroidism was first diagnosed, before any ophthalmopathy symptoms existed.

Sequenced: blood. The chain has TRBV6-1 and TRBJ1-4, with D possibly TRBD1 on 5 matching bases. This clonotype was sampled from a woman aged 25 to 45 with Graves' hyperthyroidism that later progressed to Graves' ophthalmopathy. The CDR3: CASRTGRSNEKLFF. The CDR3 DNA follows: TGTGCCAGCAGGACGGGACGGAGTAATGAAAAACTGTTTTTT.